Following are 31 T cell receptor beta chains from one sample sequenced in a study of identical twins. TCRdb reprocessed the 5' RACE reads with MiXCR, giving one entry per CDR3 protein. Of about 720,000 distinct CDR3 sequences listed, over 8.5% were seen once; the top ten hold around 0.95%. The data were also submitted as part of a second study, on yellow fever vaccine responses in identical twins.

Sequencing was done on a sample of PBMCs. These receptors all stem from a woman between 18 and 29 years old in good health.

This clonotype was counted between two and nine times. The chain carries TRBV5-1 and TRBJ2-1; TRBD2 matches 14 bases. The CDR3 contains 17 residues. J lost 3 bases, V lost 4 bases, and 6 bases had no gene match. Germline CDR1 and CDR2: SGHRS and YFSETQ. CDR3 in amino acids: CASSIQGLAGDYNEQFF. The CDR3, as DNA: TGCGCCAGCAGCATCCAGGGACTAGCGGGAGACTACAATGAGCAGTTCTTC.

This clonotype came up a few times. The CDR3 DNA sequence: TGTGCCAGCAGATCCCTAAAGAAGGGACTCGAAAAAGCTTTCTTT. Translation: CASRSLKKGLEKAFF. The rearrangement joins TRBV6-2 or TRBV6-3 to TRBJ1-1, with D maybe TRBD1 (5 bases). V lost 6 bases and J lost 9, with 23 bases in between. There are 15 residues in the CDR3. CDR1 is MNHEY, CDR2 SVGEGT, per germline.

Only a few counts were recorded for this clonotype. V is TRBV20-1 and J is TRBJ2-6, with 9 bases aligning to TRBD2. This CDR3 spans 15 amino acids. The V and J ends lost 3 bases and 2 bases, in that order; junction bases with no gene match: 2. Germline lookup yields CDR1 DFQATT and CDR2 SNEGSKA (reference sequence). CDR3 bases: TGCAGTGCTAGGGGCGGGAGGGCTGGGGCCAACGTCCTGACTTTC. Its translation is CSARGGRAGANVLTF.

This sequence joins TRBV9 and TRBJ2-7; D perhaps matches TRBD2 (7 bases). The CDR3 runs to 14 residues. Germline lookup yields CDR1 SGDLS and CDR2 YYNGEE. V lost 4 bases and J 0 bases, leaving 11 bases between the germline ends. Here the CDR3 reads CASSRRGASYEQYF. The CDR3 nucleotides are TGTGCCAGCAGCCGCCGGGGGGCCTCCTACGAGCAGTACTTC.

This clonotype was counted at least ten times. The rearrangement joins TRBV6-5 to TRBJ2-3; TRBD2 is a possible D gene (6 bases). The germline gives CDR1 MNHEY, CDR2 SVGAGI. This CDR3 has 16 residues. The germline V and J ends were trimmed by 2 bases and 4 bases, with 16 bases remaining between them. CDR3 loop: CASSYKEGSTPDTQYF. The CDR3 DNA reads as TGTGCCAGCAGTTACAAGGAGGGAAGCACGCCAGATACGCAGTATTTT.

This clonotype was seen more than once but under ten times. One end of the junction varies from germline; a read error may be responsible. The chain couples TRBV10-3 to TRBJ2-7; no clear D gene. CDR3 size: 14 residues. Germline lookup yields CDR1 ENHRY and CDR2 SYGVKD. As DNA, the CDR3 is TGTGCCAGCAGTTCCAATGTGACACCGTCCGAGCAGTACTTC. It yields the protein CASSSNVTPSEQYF.

This clonotype was recorded many times. The chain carries TRBV20-1 and TRBJ2-1; 7 bases are shared with TRBD2. The CDR3 loop spans 14 amino acids. In germline, CDR1 is DFQATT, CDR2 SNEGSKA (reference sequence). Losses at the gene ends were 5 bases for V and 5 bases for J; bases not matched to a gene: 9. CDR3 nucleotide sequence: TGCAGTGCTGGAACCGGGACTATAGACAATGAGCAGTTCTTC. Amino acids: CSAGTGTIDNEQFF.

J is TRBJ2-1 and V is TRBV15; no reliable D call. This CDR3 spans 16 amino acids. CDR1 LNHNV and CDR2 YYDKDF come from the germline V gene (reference sequence). V lost 0 bases and J 5 bases, leaving 14 bases between the germline ends. CDR3 in amino acids: CATSRDRRYRNNEQFF. Written as DNA, the CDR3 is TGTGCCACCAGCAGAGATCGCCGGTACCGGAACAATGAGCAGTTCTTC.

This clonotype was recorded many times. The genes are TRBV15 and TRBJ1-2; possibly TRBD1 for D (6 bases). This CDR3 has 14 amino acids. The germline CDR1 and CDR2 sequences are LNHNV and YYDKDF (reference sequence). V lost 3 bases, J lost 7 bases, and 15 bases lay in between. DNA for the CDR3: TGTGCCACCAGCAGGGGCAGGGGTATCGGTGGCTACACCTTC. Translation: CATSRGRGIGGYTF.

This clonotype was counted only a few times. The chain combines TRBV20-1 with TRBJ2-7; 8 nucleotides align to TRBD1. CDR3 length: 16 residues. V lost 0 bases and J lost 4; bases outside the gene matches: 11. Germline V gene data show CDR1 as DFQATT and CDR2 as SNEGSKA (reference sequence). The CDR3 nucleotides read TGCAGTGCTAGAGATCCGCCGCGACAGGGGATTTACGAGCAGTACTTC. Protein: CSARDPPRQGIYEQYF.

This clonotype occurred many times. V is TRBV6-2 or TRBV6-3 and J is TRBJ1-1; D is unresolved. CDR3 size: 15 residues. The germline V gene has CDR1 MNHEY and CDR2 SVGEGT. V shed 2 bases and J shed 7 bases, with 17 bases lying between them. The CDR3 spells CASSYIAYGSYEAFF. CDR3 nucleotide sequence: TGTGCCAGCAGTTACATAGCTTACGGATCTTATGAAGCTTTCTTT.

The chain employs TRBV12-3 or TRBV12-4 and TRBJ2-7, with 10 bases that match TRBD2. J was trimmed by 6 bases and V by 6 bases; bases with no gene match: 17. The CDR3 consists of 17 residues. As DNA, the CDR3 is TGTGCCAGCAGCCCATTTAGCGGGCTAGCGGGAGCCGGCGAGCAGTACTTC. As protein: CASSPFSGLAGAGEQYF.

This clonotype has ten or more counts. The chain recombines TRBV11-2 with TRBJ2-1, with 9 bases identical to TRBD2. This CDR3 contains 17 residues. J lost 4 bases, V lost 5 bases, and 12 bases had no gene match. Germline assignment: CDR1 SGHAT and CDR2 FQNNGV. In nucleotides, the CDR3 is TGTGCCAGCAGCACCGAGGGGATTAGCGGGAGATACAATGAGCAGTTCTTC. Its translation is CASSTEGISGRYNEQFF.

V gene TRBV20-1 combines with J gene TRBJ2-3; D may match TRBD1 or TRBD2 (5 bases each). CDR1 and CDR2 from the germline V gene are DFQATT and SNEGSKA (reference sequence). Trimming cost V 6 bases and J 14 bases, with 18 bases left between them. This CDR3 contains 11 residues. The DNA for the CDR3 is TGCAGTGCGGGGACCTTAGGGCAGCCGTATTTT. Encoded protein: CSAGTLGQPYF.

This clonotype was counted at least ten times. The CDR3 here is CASSEVFLAGQETQYF. DNA for the CDR3: TGTGCCAGCAGTGAAGTCTTTCTAGCGGGGCAAGAGACCCAGTACTTC. The chain joins TRBV2 to TRBJ2-5, with TRBD2 matching over 9 bases. Germline CDR1 SNHLY, CDR2 FYNNEI. J was trimmed by 2 bases and V by 1 base; bases with no gene match: 5. CDR3 length: 16 residues.

CDR3: CASGQATDTQYF. In nucleotides, the CDR3 is TGTGCCAGTGGACAGGCCACAGATACGCAGTATTTT. V and J are TRBV7-2 and TRBJ2-3, with TRBD1 matching 7 bases. Per the germline V gene, CDR1 is SGHTA and CDR2 is FQGNSA. V was pared by 9 bases and J by 2 bases, with 2 bases of the junction left unmatched. The CDR3 is 12 amino acids. The variable domain in full, completed from reference TRBV7-2 and TRBJ2-3, reads GAGVSQSPSNKVTEKGKDVELRCDPISGHTALYWYRQSLGQGLEFLIYFQGNSAPDKSGLPSDRFSAERTGGSVSTLTIQRTQQEDSAVYLCASGQATDTQYFGPGTRLTVL.

This clonotype has a handful of counts. CDR3 in amino acids: CSASINYEQYF. The CDR3 coding sequence is TGCAGTGCTAGCATCAACTACGAGCAGTACTTC. The rearrangement links TRBV20-1 to TRBJ2-7; D ambiguous. The CDR3 totals 11 residues. V was cut by 3 bases and J by 3 bases, with 6 bases left in between. Germline lookup yields CDR1 DFQATT and CDR2 SNEGSKA (reference sequence).

CDR3 bases: TGTGCCAGCAGTCCTCTGGACAGGGGGCTTAGTGAGACCCAGTACTTC. As protein: CASSPLDRGLSETQYF. The chain combines TRBV12-3 or TRBV12-4 with TRBJ2-5; 11 nucleotides align to TRBD1. This CDR3 contains 16 residues. J gave up 5 bases and V 5 bases, and 10 bases lay outside the gene matches.

The table lists this clonotype with a few counts. This chain links TRBV29-1 with TRBJ1-1; 7 nucleotides match TRBD1. Germline V gives CDR1 SQVTM, CDR2 ANQGSEA. The CDR3 runs 12 residues. Unmatched junction bases numbered 5, after V lost 3 bases and J lost 7 bases. CDR3 loop: CSVDRGMGEAFF. DNA for the CDR3: TGCAGCGTTGACAGGGGGATGGGTGAAGCTTTCTTT.

This clonotype turned up a few times. At one of its ends the junction is not consistent with the germline gene, which may arise from a read error. The rearrangement links TRBV7-7 to TRBJ2-2, with 7 bases that match TRBD2. Per germline, CDR1 SSHAT and CDR2 FNYEAQ (reference sequence). The CDR3 consists of 17 residues. This CDR3 is CASSPTGGAAPNGELFF. DNA of the CDR3: TGTGCTAGCAGCCCCACGGGGGGTGCAGCCCCAAACGGGGAGCTGTTTTTT.

This clonotype was recorded a few times. J is TRBJ1-5 and V is TRBV12-3 or TRBV12-4, with TRBD1 as a possible D gene (5 bases). This CDR3 contains 13 residues. The V end was cut by 6 bases, the J end by 1 base, with 7 bases between. The CDR3 DNA is TGTGCCAGCAGGTGGGGCAGCAATCAGCCCCAGCATTTT. Translation: CASRWGSNQPQHF.

This chain uses TRBV5-6 with TRBJ1-5; TRBD1 aligns across 8 bases. Germline trimming cut 2 bases from V and 6 bases from J; bases unmatched to any gene: 7. The CDR3 is 15 residues long. Germline CDR1 and CDR2: SGHDT and YYEEEE. This chain's CDR3 is CASSFQGARSQPQHF. The CDR3 bases are TGTGCCAGCAGCTTCCAGGGGGCTAGAAGTCAGCCCCAGCATTTT. Full variable domain (missing parts from reference TRBV5-6 and TRBJ1-5): DAGVTQSPTHLIKTRGQQVTLRCSPKSGHDTVSWYQQALGQGPQFIFQYYEEEERQRGNFPDRFSGHQFPNYSSELNVNALLLGDSALYLCASSFQGARSQPQHFGDGTRLSIL.

This clonotype showed up just a few times. This chain links TRBV4-2 with TRBJ2-4, with TRBD2 matching over 10 bases. The V gene's germline CDR1 is LGHNA and CDR2 YNFKEQ. The CDR3 contains 19 residues. The junction had 10 bases not matched to a gene; V was cut back by 0 bases and J by 2 bases. DNA of the CDR3: TGTGCCAGCAGCCAAGATGGTCCAGCGGGAGGGGGGACCAAAAACATTCAGTACTTC. Its protein product is CASSQDGPAGGGTKNIQYF.

The V gene is TRBV20-1, the J gene TRBJ2-2; D might be TRBD1 or TRBD2, each matching 7 bases. Trimming removed 0 bases from V and 3 bases from J, with 11 bases in between. Germline assignment: CDR1 DFQATT and CDR2 SNEGSKA (reference sequence). This CDR3 comprises 15 residues. Here the CDR3 reads CSARDPGGDTGELFF. CDR3 coding DNA: TGCAGTGCTAGAGATCCAGGGGGGGACACCGGGGAGCTGTTTTTT.

The gene calls are TRBV29-1 and TRBJ2-1, with TRBD1 as a possible D gene (5 bases). CDR3 length equals 16 residues. In germline, CDR1 is SQVTM, CDR2 ANQGSEA. V lost 7 bases and J lost 10, with 29 bases in between. CDR3 in amino acids: CSAPNPGPQNAPEQFF. CDR3 sequence (DNA): TGCAGCGCCCCGAACCCAGGGCCACAAAACGCACCCGAGCAGTTCTTC.

The V call is TRBV2, the J call TRBJ2-1; TRBD2 agrees at 11 bases. The CDR3 consists of 15 residues. Germline V lookup: CDR1 SNHLY, CDR2 FYNNEI. Trimming took 4 bases from V and 4 from J; bases not matched to a gene: 3. CDR3 protein: CASSVAGGRYNEQFF. CDR3 nucleotides: TGTGCCAGCAGTGTAGCGGGAGGGCGGTACAATGAGCAGTTCTTC.

V is TRBV20-1 and J is TRBJ2-7, with D possibly being TRBD1 (5 bases). The V gene lost 0 bases and the J gene lost 0 bases, with 12 bases spanning the gap. The V gene's germline CDR1 is DFQATT and CDR2 SNEGSKA (reference sequence). This CDR3 contains 15 residues. The CDR3 here is CSARDKPGFSYEQYF. For the CDR3, the DNA is TGCAGTGCTAGAGATAAGCCAGGGTTCTCCTACGAGCAGTACTTC.

J is TRBJ1-1 and V is TRBV29-1; D remains ambiguous. There are 13 residues in the CDR3. The germline V gene encodes CDR1 SQVTM and CDR2 ANQGSEA. The CDR3, as DNA: TGCAGTCTCCCGCTCCGCTTGAACACTGAAGCTTTCTTT. Protein sequence: CSLPLRLNTEAFF.

The chain combines TRBV5-6 with TRBJ1-5; maybe TRBD1 (5 bases). V gave up 1 base and J gave up 1 base, with 12 bases separating them. There are 16 residues in the CDR3. The V gene's germline CDR1 is SGHDT and CDR2 YYEEEE. The CDR3 DNA sequence: TGTGCCAGCAGCTTGCCAGGGAAATTAAGCAATCAGCCCCAGCATTTT. Protein: CASSLPGKLSNQPQHF.

This chain joins TRBV27 and TRBJ2-7; TRBD1 is a possible D gene (5 bases). This CDR3 spans 15 amino acids. Trimming removed 5 bases at V and 4 bases at J, with 18 bases between. Germline CDR1 and CDR2: MNHEY and SMNVEV (reference sequence). CDR3 DNA sequence: TGTGCCAGCAGTCAGTTTGAGGAAGGGGCTTACGAGCAGTACTTC. Residues: CASSQFEEGAYEQYF.

In regard to this clonotype: The DNA is omitted, as the CDR3 cannot be located on it reliably, and the CDR3 follows TCRdb's listing. J is TRBJ2-2 and V is TRBV7-5. TRBV7-5 is given as a pseudogene. Ends included, the CDR3 has 11 residues. Here the CDR3 reads CISVPELELFF.